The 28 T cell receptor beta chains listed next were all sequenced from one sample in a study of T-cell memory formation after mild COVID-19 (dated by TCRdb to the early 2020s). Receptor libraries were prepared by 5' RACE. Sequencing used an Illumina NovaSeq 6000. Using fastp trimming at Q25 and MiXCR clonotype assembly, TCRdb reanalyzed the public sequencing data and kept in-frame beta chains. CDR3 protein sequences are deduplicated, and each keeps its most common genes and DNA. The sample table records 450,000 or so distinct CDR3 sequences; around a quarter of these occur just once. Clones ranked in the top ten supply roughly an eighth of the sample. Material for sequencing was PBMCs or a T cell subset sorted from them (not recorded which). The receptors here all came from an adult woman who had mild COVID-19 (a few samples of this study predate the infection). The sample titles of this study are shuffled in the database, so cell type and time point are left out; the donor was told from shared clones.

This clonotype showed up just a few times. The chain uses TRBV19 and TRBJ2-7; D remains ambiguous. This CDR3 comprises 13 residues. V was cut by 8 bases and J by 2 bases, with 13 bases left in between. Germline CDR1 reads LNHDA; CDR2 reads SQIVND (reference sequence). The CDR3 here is CASATPPAYEQYF. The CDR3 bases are TGTGCCAGTGCGACACCCCCAGCCTACGAGCAGTACTTC.

The CDR3 region is CSTRAGASNEQFF. In DNA, the CDR3 is TGCAGTACCCGAGCGGGGGCAAGCAATGAGCAGTTCTTC. J is TRBJ2-1 and V is TRBV20-1, with TRBD2 identical over 8 bases. V lost 8 bases and J lost 6; bases outside the gene matches: 9. This CDR3 spans 13 amino acids. Germline V gene lookup returns CDR1 DFQATT and CDR2 SNEGSKA (reference sequence).

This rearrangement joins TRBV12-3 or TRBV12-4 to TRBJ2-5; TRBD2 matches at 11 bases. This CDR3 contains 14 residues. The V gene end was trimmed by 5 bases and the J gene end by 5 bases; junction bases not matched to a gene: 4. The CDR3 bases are TGTGCCAGCAGTACACTAGCGGGAGAGGAGACCCAGTACTTC. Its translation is CASSTLAGEETQYF.

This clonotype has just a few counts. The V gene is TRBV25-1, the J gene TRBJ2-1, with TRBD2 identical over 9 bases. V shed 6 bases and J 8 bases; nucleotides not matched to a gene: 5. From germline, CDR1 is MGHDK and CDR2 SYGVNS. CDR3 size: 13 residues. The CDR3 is CASSLAGIDEQFF. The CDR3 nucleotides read TGTGCCAGCAGCCTAGCGGGAATCGATGAGCAGTTCTTC.

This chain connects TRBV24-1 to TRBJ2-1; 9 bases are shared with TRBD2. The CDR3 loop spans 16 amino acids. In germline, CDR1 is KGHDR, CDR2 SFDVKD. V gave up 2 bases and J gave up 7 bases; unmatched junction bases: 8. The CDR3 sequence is CATSDSQAGGLNEQFF. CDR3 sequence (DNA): TGTGCCACCAGTGATTCGCAAGCGGGGGGCTTGAATGAGCAGTTCTTC.

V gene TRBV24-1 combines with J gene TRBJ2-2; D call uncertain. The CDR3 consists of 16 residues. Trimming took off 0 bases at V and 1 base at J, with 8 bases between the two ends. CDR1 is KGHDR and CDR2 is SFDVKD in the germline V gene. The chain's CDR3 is CATSDLITKNTGELFF. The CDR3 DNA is TGTGCCACCAGTGATTTGATCACAAAGAACACCGGGGAGCTGTTTTTT.

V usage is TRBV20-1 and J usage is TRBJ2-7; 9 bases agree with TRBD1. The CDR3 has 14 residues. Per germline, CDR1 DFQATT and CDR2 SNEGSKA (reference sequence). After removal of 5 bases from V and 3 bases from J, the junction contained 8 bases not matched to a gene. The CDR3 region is CSAVGATGGYEQYF. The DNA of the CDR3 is TGCAGTGCTGTAGGTGCGACAGGGGGCTACGAGCAGTACTTC.

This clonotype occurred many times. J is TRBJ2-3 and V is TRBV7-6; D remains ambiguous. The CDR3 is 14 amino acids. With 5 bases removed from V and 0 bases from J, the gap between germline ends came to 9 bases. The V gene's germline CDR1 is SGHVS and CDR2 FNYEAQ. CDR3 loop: CASSPSTSTDTQYF. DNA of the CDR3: TGTGCCAGCAGCCCTTCCACTAGCACAGATACGCAGTATTTT. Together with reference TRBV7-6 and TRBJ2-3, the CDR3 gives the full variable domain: GAGVSQSPRYKVTKRGQDVALRCDPISGHVSLYWYRQALGQGPEFLTYFNYEAQQDKSGLPNDRFSAERPEGSISTLTIQRTEQRDSAMYRCASSPSTSTDTQYFGPGTRLTVL.

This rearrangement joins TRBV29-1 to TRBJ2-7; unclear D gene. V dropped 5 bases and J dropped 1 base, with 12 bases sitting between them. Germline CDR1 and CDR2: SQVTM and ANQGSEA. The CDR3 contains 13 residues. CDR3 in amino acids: CSVRGGKSYEQYF. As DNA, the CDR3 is TGCAGCGTTCGCGGTGGAAAGTCCTACGAGCAGTACTTC.

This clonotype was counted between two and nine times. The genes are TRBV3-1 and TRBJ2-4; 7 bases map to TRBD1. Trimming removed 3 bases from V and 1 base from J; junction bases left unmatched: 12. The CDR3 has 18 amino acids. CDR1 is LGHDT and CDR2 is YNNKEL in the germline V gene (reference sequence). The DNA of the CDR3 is TGTGCCAGCAGCCATCCCCCCGACAGGGTGGTGGCCAAAAACATTCAGTACTTC. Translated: CASSHPPDRVVAKNIQYF.

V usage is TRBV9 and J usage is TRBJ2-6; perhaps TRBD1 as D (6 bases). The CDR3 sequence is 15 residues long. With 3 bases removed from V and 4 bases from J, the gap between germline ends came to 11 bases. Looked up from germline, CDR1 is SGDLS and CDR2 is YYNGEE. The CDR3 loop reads CASSARGTGANVLTF. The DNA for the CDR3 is TGTGCCAGCAGCGCCAGGGGTACCGGGGCCAACGTCCTGACTTTC.

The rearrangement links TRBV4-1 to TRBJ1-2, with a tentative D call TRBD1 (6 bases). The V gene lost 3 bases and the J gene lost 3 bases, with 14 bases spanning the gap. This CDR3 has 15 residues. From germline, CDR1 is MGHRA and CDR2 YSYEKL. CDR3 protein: CASSHPGQFDYGYTF. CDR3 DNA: TGCGCCAGCAGCCACCCCGGACAGTTCGACTATGGCTACACCTTC.

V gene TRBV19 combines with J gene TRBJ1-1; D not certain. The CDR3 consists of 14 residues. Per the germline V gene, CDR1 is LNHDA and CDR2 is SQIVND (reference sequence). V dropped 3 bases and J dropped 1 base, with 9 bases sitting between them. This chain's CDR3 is CASSIGNRNTEAFF. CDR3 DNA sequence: TGTGCCAGTAGTATTGGGAACAGGAACACTGAAGCTTTCTTT.

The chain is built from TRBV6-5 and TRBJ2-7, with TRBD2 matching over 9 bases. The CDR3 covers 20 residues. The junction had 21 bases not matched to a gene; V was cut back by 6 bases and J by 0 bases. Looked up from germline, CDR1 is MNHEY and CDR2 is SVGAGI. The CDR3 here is CASRPHWSGRRKPSSYEQYF. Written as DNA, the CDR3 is TGTGCCAGCAGGCCCCACTGGAGCGGGAGGCGAAAACCTAGCTCCTACGAGCAGTACTTC.

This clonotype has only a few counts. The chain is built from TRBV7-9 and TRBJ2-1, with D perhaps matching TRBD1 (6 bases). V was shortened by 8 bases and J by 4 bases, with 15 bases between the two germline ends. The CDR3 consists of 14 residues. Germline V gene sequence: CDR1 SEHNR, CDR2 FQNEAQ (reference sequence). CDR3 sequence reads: CASPRSGAYNEQFF. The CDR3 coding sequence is TGTGCCAGCCCAAGGTCAGGGGCGTACAATGAGCAGTTCTTC.

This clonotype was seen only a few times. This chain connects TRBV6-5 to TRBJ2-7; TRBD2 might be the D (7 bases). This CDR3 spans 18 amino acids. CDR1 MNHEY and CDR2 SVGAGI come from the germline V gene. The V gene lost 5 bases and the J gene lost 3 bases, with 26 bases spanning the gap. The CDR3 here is CASSPKTPGTGRGYEQYF. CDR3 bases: TGTGCCAGCAGTCCGAAGACCCCGGGAACAGGGAGGGGCTACGAGCAGTACTTC.

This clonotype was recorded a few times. As DNA, the CDR3 is TGCGCCAGCAGCCAAGAGGAGCGGGGGGTCGACGAGCAGTACTTC. Its protein product is CASSQEERGVDEQYF. The chain is built from TRBV4-1 and TRBJ2-7; 9 bases align to TRBD2. V lost 0 bases to trimming and J lost 5 bases; unmatched junction nucleotides: 5. Germline V lookup: CDR1 MGHRA, CDR2 YSYEKL. The CDR3 consists of 15 residues.

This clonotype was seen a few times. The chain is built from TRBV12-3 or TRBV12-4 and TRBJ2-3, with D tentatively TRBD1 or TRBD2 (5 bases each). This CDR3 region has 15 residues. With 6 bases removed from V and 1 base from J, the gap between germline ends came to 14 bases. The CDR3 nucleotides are TGTGCCAGCAGCAAGGGGAGCCCTGGCACAGATACGCAGTATTTT. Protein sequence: CASSKGSPGTDTQYF.

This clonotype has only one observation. The CDR3 protein is CSVYTRSSYNEQFF. CDR3 nucleotides: TGCAGCGTTTATACCAGGAGCTCCTACAATGAGCAGTTCTTC. The chain combines TRBV29-1 with TRBJ2-1; D is ambiguous. Germline V lookup: CDR1 SQVTM, CDR2 ANQGSEA. This CDR3 is 14 amino acids long. V gave up 5 bases and J gave up 0 bases, with 11 bases separating them.

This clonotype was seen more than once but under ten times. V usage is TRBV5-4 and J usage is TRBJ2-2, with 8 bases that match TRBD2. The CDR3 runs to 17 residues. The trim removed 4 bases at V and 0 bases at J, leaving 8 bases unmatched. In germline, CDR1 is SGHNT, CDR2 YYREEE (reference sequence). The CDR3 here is CASSPQLAGANTGELFF. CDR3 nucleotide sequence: TGTGCCAGCAGCCCGCAGCTAGCGGGCGCGAACACCGGGGAGCTGTTTTTT.

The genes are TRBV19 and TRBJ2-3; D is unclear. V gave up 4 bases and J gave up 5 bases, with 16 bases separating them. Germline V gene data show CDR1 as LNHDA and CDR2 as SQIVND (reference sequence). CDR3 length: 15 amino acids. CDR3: CASSKIPSRRDTQYF. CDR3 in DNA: TGTGCCAGTAGTAAGATTCCGAGTAGAAGAGATACGCAGTATTTT.

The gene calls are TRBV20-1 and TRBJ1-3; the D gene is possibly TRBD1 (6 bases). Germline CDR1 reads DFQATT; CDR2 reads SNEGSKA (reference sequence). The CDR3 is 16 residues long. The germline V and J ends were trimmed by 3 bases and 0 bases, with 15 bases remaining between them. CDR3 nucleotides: TGCAGTGCTAGTCCCTACAGGGCGAGCTCTGGAAACACCATATATTTT. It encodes CSASPYRASSGNTIYF.

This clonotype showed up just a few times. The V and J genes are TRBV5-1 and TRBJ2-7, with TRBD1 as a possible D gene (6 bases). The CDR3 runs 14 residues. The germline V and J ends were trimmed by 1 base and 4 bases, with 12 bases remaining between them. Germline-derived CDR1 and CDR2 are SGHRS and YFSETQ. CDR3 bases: TGCGCCAGCAGCTTGTCTGGGGGCGAATACGAGCAGTACTTC. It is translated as CASSLSGGEYEQYF.

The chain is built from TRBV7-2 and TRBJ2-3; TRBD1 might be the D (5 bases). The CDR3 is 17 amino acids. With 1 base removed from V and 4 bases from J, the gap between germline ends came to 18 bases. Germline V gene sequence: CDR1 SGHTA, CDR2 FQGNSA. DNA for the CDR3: TGTGCCAGCAGCTTAGTAGGGGTGGTCAGGGTCGCAGATACGCAGTATTTT. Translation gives CASSLVGVVRVADTQYF.

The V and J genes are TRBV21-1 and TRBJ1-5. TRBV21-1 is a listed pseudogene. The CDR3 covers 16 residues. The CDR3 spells CASSKASRVSNQPQHF. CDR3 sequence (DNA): TGTGCCAGCAGCAAAGCTAGCCGTGTTAGCAATCAGCCCCAGCATTTT.

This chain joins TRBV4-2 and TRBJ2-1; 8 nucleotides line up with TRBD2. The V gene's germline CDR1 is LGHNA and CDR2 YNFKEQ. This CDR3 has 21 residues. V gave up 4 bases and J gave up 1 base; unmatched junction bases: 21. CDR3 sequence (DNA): TGTGCCAGCAGCCTCCCGAGGGCAACACTAGCGGCCGAGGGGTCCTACAATGAGCAGTTCTTC. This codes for CASSLPRATLAAEGSYNEQFF.

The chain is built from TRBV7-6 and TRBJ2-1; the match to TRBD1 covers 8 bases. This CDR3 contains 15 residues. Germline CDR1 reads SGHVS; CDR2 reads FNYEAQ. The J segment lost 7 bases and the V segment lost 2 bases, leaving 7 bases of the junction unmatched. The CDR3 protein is CASSLSTGANNEQFF. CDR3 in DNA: TGTGCCAGCAGCTTATCGACAGGGGCTAATAATGAGCAGTTCTTC.

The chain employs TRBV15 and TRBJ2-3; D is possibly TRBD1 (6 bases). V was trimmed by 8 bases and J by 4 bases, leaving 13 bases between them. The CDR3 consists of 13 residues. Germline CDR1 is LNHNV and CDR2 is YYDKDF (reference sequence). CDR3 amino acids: CATQGQGSDTQYF. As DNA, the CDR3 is TGTGCCACCCAGGGGCAGGGGTCAGATACGCAGTATTTT.